This T cell receptor (beta chain) was obtained from a study of blood T cell repertoires in COVID-19. Background on the study: Samples came from the United States, Italy and Spain, spanning acute and convalescent COVID-19.

The data were produced by immunoSEQ multiplex PCR, yet TCRdb's version contains in-frame clones alone and is incomplete. Among 150,000 to 200,000 clones, about 86% were seen once, and the ten largest hold about 7%. Sequencing used peripheral blood. This sequence was found in a man aged 45-60 years with active or convalescent COVID-19.

The CDR3 nucleotides are TGTGCCAGCAGTTACTACAGGGGCGACTATGGCTACACCTTC. Its protein is CASSYYRGDYGYTF. The J gene is TRBJ1-2, the V gene TRBV6-5; 7 bases align to TRBD1. The germline gives CDR1 MNHEY, CDR2 SVGAGI. The CDR3 contains 14 residues. The junction had 2 bases not matched to a gene; V was cut back by 1 base and J by 3 bases.